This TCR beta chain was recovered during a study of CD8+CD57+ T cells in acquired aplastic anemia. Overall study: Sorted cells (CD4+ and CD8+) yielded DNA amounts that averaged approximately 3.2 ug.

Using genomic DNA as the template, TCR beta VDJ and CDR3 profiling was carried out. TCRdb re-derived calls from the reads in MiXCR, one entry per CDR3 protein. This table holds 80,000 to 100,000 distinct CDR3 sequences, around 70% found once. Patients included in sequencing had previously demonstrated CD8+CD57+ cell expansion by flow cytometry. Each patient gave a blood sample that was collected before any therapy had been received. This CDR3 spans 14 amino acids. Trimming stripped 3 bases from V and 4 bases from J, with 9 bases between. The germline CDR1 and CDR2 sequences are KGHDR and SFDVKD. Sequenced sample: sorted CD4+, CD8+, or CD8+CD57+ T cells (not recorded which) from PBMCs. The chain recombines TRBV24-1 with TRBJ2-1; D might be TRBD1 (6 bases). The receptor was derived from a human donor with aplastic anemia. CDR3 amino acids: CATSDEGQYNEQFF. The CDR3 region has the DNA TGTGCCACCAGTGATGAGGGACAATACAATGAGCAGTTCTTC.